Listed here is a single TCR beta chain. This CDR3 spans 13 amino acids. The V gene end was trimmed by 5 bases and the J gene end by 7 bases; junction bases not matched to a gene: 6. CDR1 MNHEY and CDR2 SMNVEV come from the germline V gene (reference sequence). PCR amplification relied on 60 Vbeta primers (plus 13 Jbeta primers). Produced via immunoSEQ multiplex PCR; TCRdb's table is partial and in-frame only. The sample includes about 150,000 clones, nearly 80% of them seen just once. The data were taken from a study of cytomegalovirus exposure and HLA in healthy donors. Sequenced: PBMCs. The receptor was derived from a man in his thirties or forties in good health and CMV-seropositive. This chain links TRBV27 with TRBJ1-1; TRBD1 matches 8 bases. In DNA form, the CDR3 reads TGTGCCAGCAGTCCCACAGGGGGGGGTGAAGCTTTCTTT. Encoded protein: CASSPTGGGEAFF.